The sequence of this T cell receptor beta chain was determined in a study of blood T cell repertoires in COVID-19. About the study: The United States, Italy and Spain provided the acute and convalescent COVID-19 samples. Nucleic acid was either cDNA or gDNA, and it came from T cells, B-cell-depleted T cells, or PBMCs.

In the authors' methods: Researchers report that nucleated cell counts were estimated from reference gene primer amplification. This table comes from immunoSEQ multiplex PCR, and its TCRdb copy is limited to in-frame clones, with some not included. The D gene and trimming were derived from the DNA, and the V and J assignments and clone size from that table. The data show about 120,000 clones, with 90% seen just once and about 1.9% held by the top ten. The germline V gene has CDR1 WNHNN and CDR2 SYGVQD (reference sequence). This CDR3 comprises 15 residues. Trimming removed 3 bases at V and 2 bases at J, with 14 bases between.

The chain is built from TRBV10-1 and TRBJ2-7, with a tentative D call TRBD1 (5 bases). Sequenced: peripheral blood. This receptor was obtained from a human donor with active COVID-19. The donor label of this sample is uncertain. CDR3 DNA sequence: TGCGCCAGCAGTGACCAGACAGCGCCAGCCTACGAGCAGTACTTC. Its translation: CASSDQTAPAYEQYF.